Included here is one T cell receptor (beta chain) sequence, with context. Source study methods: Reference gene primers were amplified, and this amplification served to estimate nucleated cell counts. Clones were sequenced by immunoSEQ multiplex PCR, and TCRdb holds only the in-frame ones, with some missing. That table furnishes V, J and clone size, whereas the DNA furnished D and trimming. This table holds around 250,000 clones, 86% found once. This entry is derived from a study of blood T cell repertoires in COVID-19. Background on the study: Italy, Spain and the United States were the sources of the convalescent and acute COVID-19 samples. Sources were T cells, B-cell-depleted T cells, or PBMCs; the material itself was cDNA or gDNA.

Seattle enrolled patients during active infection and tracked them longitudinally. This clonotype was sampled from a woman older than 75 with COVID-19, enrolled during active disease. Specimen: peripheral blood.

CDR3 sequence reads: CASSFLLLIQGENTEAFF. The CDR3 coding sequence is TGTGCCAGCAGCTTCCTCTTACTAATCCAGGGGGAAAACACTGAAGCTTTCTTT. The J gene is TRBJ1-1, the V gene TRBV7-2; 7 bases match TRBD1. The CDR3 covers 18 residues. Trimming at V came to 3 bases and at J to 2 bases, leaving 15 bases not matched to a gene. CDR1 and CDR2 from the germline V gene are SGHTA and FQGNSA.